What follows are 5 T cell receptor beta chains derived from one specimen sequenced in a study of cytomegalovirus exposure and HLA in healthy donors. 60 Vbeta and 13 Jbeta primers were used in PCR. Measured with immunoSEQ multiplex PCR; TCRdb has only the in-frame clones, and not every one. This table has about 160,000 clones, around 76% appearing once. Sequencing input: PBMCs. These receptor sequences come from a woman aged 40 to 50 in good health and CMV-seronegative.

This clone has a single count. V is TRBV9 and J is TRBJ2-1, with 8 bases lining up with TRBD2. From germline, CDR1 is SGDLS and CDR2 YYNGEE. There are 16 residues in the CDR3. Trimming cost V 0 bases and J 8 bases; bases outside gene matches: 10. For the CDR3, the DNA is TGTGCCAGCAGCGTAGGAGGAAGCGGGAGTATCGATGAGCAGTTCTTC. This gives the protein CASSVGGSGSIDEQFF.

The J gene is TRBJ1-5, the V gene TRBV2, with D hard to call. Germline lookup yields CDR1 SNHLY and CDR2 FYNNEI. This CDR3 region has 15 residues. Trimming took off 6 bases at V and 3 bases at J, with 15 bases between the two ends. CDR3 sequence reads: CASSGGSSINQPQHF. CDR3 coding DNA: TGTGCCAGCAGCGGCGGATCCAGTATCAATCAGCCCCAGCATTTT.

The CDR3 DNA reads TGTGCCAGCAGCTTAGGCTCCGGGGTAGGAAACACCATATATTTT. It encodes CASSLGSGVGNTIYF. The chain carries TRBV7-8 and TRBJ1-3; no definite D call. The V gene lost 1 base and the J gene lost 4 bases, with 11 bases spanning the gap. CDR1 SGHVS and CDR2 FQNEAQ come from the germline V gene. The CDR3 has 15 residues.

This chain links TRBV30 with TRBJ2-1; the match to TRBD1 covers 7 bases. This CDR3 spans 14 amino acids. Germline V gene lookup returns CDR1 GTSNPN and CDR2 SVGIG (reference sequence). Losses at the gene ends were 8 bases for V and 5 bases for J; bases not matched to a gene: 12. CDR3 nucleotides: TGTGCCCGCCAGCTAGGGGGCCTCAACAATGAGCAGTTCTTC. Translating it yields CARQLGGLNNEQFF.

This clone was observed a few times. The CDR3 region is CASSGRQFNQPQHF. The CDR3, as DNA: TGTGCCAGCAGTGGTAGACAGTTCAATCAGCCCCAGCATTTT. The chain couples TRBV28 to TRBJ1-5; tentatively, D is TRBD1 (5 bases). The ends were cut back, 5 bases at V and 3 bases at J, with 11 bases in the middle. This CDR3 spans 14 amino acids. Germline lookup yields CDR1 MDHEN and CDR2 SYDVKM.